A selection of T cell receptor beta chains follows, all from one sample in a study of early T cells in non-severe SARS-CoV-2 infection. MiXCR, applied by TCRdb to the 5' RACE reads, yields one record per CDR3 protein. This sample has around 67,000 distinct CDR3 sequences, with about an eighth found just once. The specimen sequenced was whole blood. These TCRs come from an adult who was a healthcare worker with PCR-confirmed SARS-CoV-2 infection or an uninfected control (not recorded which). The CDR3 runs from the conserved cysteine through the conserved F or W. The D gene is left open where the match is weak. Size is omitted from some rows. Given values are once, few, many or a class for expanded clones.

j_call	cdr3_length	clone_size	d_call	v_call	cdr3_aa	cdr3_nt
TRBJ2-4	14	many	.	TRBV7-6	CASSPDTSKNIQYF	TGTGCCAGCAGCCCCGACACCTCCAAAAACATTCAGTACTTC
TRBJ2-7	12	many	TRBD1	TRBV9	CASSAHRGEQYF	TGTGCCAGCAGCGCACACAGGGGCGAGCAGTACTTC
TRBJ2-7	14	.	TRBD1	TRBV24-1	CATRDREEDYEQYF	TGTGCCACCAGAGACAGGGAAGAGGACTACGAGCAGTACTTC
TRBJ2-7	12	.	.	TRBV6-6	CASSYGGSREYF	TGTGCCAGCAGTTACGGGGGATCACGGGAGTACTTC
TRBJ2-7	13	.	.	TRBV29-1	CSVEGPSSYEQYF	TGCAGCGTTGAAGGTCCCAGCTCCTACGAGCAGTACTTC
TRBJ2-2	14	.	.	TRBV29-1	CSVEDRLNTGELFF	TGCAGCGTTGAAGACAGACTGAACACCGGGGAGCTGTTTTTT
TRBJ1-2	16	many	TRBD1	TRBV5-5	CASSFRKGQEHYGYTF	TGTGCCAGCAGCTTTAGGAAGGGACAGGAACATTATGGCTACACCTTC
TRBJ1-1	12	many	TRBD1	TRBV19	CATGQGTTEAFF	TGTGCCACTGGACAGGGAACGACTGAAGCTTTCTTT
TRBJ1-2	17	many	TRBD1	TRBV5-1	CASSPRTGDPANYGYTF	TGCGCCAGCAGCCCCCGAACAGGGGACCCAGCTAACTATGGCTACACCTTC
TRBJ1-1	15	few	.	TRBV9	CASSPRPAIDTEAFF	TGTGCCAGCAGCCCACGACCGGCCATCGACACTGAAGCTTTCTTT
TRBJ2-1	12	.	.	TRBV2	CASSDLRSEQFF	TGTGCCAGCAGTGACTTAAGGTCAGAGCAGTTCTTC
TRBJ2-2	14	few	TRBD1	TRBV30	CAWTGQPNTGELFF	TGTGCCTGGACGGGACAGCCGAACACCGGGGAGCTGTTTTTT
TRBJ1-2	13	few	.	TRBV5-4	CASSMAGFYGYTF	TGTGCCAGCAGCATGGCAGGCTTCTATGGCTACACCTTC
TRBJ2-1	13	few	.	TRBV29-1	CSVEESPRGEQFF	TGCAGCGTTGAAGAAAGCCCTAGAGGGGAGCAGTTCTTC
TRBJ2-7	13	few	TRBD2	TRBV29-1	CSVTGLAQYEQYF	TGCAGCGTGACGGGACTAGCCCAATACGAGCAGTACTTC
TRBJ2-3	15	.	.	TRBV6-1	CASSPGPHRPDTQYF	TGTGCCAGCAGCCCGGGACCGCATAGACCAGATACGCAGTATTTT
TRBJ1-1	14	few	.	TRBV29-1	CSVLGTGLNTEAFF	TGCAGCGTTCTGGGGACCGGCCTGAACACTGAAGCTTTCTTT
TRBJ1-1	12	.	.	TRBV12-3/TRBV12-4	CASWERNTEAFF	TGTGCCAGCTGGGAGAGGAACACTGAAGCTTTCTTT
TRBJ1-1	14	.	.	TRBV9	CASSHTPRDTEAFF	TGTGCCAGCAGCCACACACCCAGGGACACTGAAGCTTTCTTT
TRBJ2-3	16	few	.	TRBV2	CASTTGEVGGTDTQYF	TGTGCCAGCACCACCGGAGAGGTAGGAGGGACAGATACGCAGTATTTT
TRBJ2-5	14	few	.	TRBV20-1	CSARDRVLRETQYF	TGCAGTGCTAGAGACAGGGTATTAAGAGAGACCCAGTACTTC
TRBJ2-5	15	many	TRBD1	TRBV6-6	CASSYHRDSQETQYF	TGTGCCAGCAGTTATCACCGGGACAGCCAAGAGACCCAGTACTTC
TRBJ2-3	15	.	.	TRBV29-1	CSVGMTASSTDTQYF	TGCAGCGTCGGGATGACAGCCTCTAGCACAGATACGCAGTATTTT
TRBJ1-2	15	.	.	TRBV3-1	CASSQEAALNYGYTF	TGTGCCAGCAGCCAAGAAGCTGCCCTTAACTATGGCTACACCTTC
TRBJ1-4	14	.	.	TRBV29-1	CSAHPGTGGEKLFF	TGCAGCGCCCATCCCGGGACGGGGGGTGAAAAACTGTTTTTT
TRBJ2-2	14	many	.	TRBV30	CAWMRDSNTGELFF	TGTGCCTGGATGAGGGATTCGAACACCGGGGAGCTGTTTTTT
TRBJ1-6	17	.	.	TRBV6-5	CASSYVPSISYNSPLHF	TGTGCCAGCAGTTACGTGCCATCAATCTCCTATAATTCACCCCTCCACTTT
TRBJ2-1	15	many	.	TRBV18	CASSPVKVSYNEQFF	TGTGCCAGCTCACCCGTTAAGGTCTCCTACAATGAGCAGTTCTTC
TRBJ2-7	12	many	.	TRBV20-1	CSARAWVGEQYF	TGCAGTGCTAGAGCTTGGGTGGGCGAGCAGTACTTC
TRBJ2-1	11	few	.	TRBV28	CASSPLQEQFF	TGTGCCAGCAGTCCTTTACAGGAGCAGTTCTTC
TRBJ2-1	18	many	.	TRBV6-6	CASSYDDRRPSSYNEQFF	TGTGCCAGCAGTTACGACGACAGAAGGCCGAGTTCCTACAATGAGCAGTTCTTC
TRBJ2-7	17	many	TRBD2	TRBV12-3/TRBV12-4	CASSYVAGGRGSYEQYF	TGTGCCAGCAGTTACGTAGCGGGAGGTCGCGGATCCTACGAGCAGTACTTC
TRBJ2-7	12	few	TRBD2	TRBV6-6	CASGLAGGEQYF	TGTGCCAGCGGACTAGCGGGAGGCGAGCAGTACTTC
TRBJ1-5	15	.	TRBD1	TRBV18	CASSPRQGENQPQHF	TGTGCCAGCTCACCGAGGCAGGGGGAAAATCAGCCCCAGCATTTT
TRBJ2-4	15	.	TRBD1	TRBV5-6	CASSGPGQMKNIQYF	TGTGCCAGCAGCGGACCGGGACAGATGAAAAACATTCAGTACTTC
TRBJ2-1	12	many	TRBD1	TRBV24-1	CATSDLRGLKFF	TGTGCCACCAGTGATTTGAGGGGGCTGAAGTTCTTC
TRBJ2-1	13	.	.	TRBV6-1	CASSVQAYNEQFF	TGTGCCAGCAGTGTTCAGGCCTACAATGAGCAGTTCTTC
TRBJ1-1	15	.	.	TRBV27	CASSPGKGVGTEAFF	TGTGCCAGCAGCCCTGGAAAGGGGGTCGGCACTGAAGCTTTCTTT
TRBJ2-3	13	.	.	TRBV6-2/TRBV6-3	CASRASSADTQYF	TGTGCCAGCAGAGCCAGCTCGGCGGATACGCAGTATTTT
TRBJ2-2	15	many	.	TRBV7-2	CASSLVWGDTGELFF	TGTGCCAGCAGCTTAGTTTGGGGGGACACCGGGGAGCTGTTTTTT
TRBJ1-2	16	many	.	TRBV5-4	CASSLAPAGGGYGYTF	TGTGCCAGCAGCTTGGCCCCAGCAGGAGGGGGCTATGGCTACACCTTC
TRBJ2-7	16	.	TRBD1	TRBV4-3	CASSQILSTGPYEQYF	TGCGCCAGCAGCCAAATATTATCGACAGGGCCCTACGAGCAGTACTTC
TRBJ2-2	15	many	TRBD2	TRBV12-3/TRBV12-4	CASSLSGGDTGELFF	TGTGCCAGCAGTCTTAGCGGGGGAGACACCGGGGAGCTGTTTTTT
TRBJ2-5	14	many	.	TRBV6-2/TRBV6-3	CASSLGGRQETQYF	TGTGCCAGCAGTTTGGGCGGGCGCCAAGAGACCCAGTACTTC
TRBJ1-2	16	.	TRBD1	TRBV27	CASSPTTTGGAGGYTF	TGTGCCAGCAGTCCGACTACAACAGGGGGCGCAGGTGGCTACACCTTC
TRBJ2-7	13	.	.	TRBV9	CASSVEPSYEQYF	TGTGCCAGCAGCGTAGAGCCCAGTTACGAGCAGTACTTC
TRBJ1-1	13	few	.	TRBV7-9	CASSLEVGTEAFF	TGTGCCAGCAGCTTGGAGGTTGGGACTGAAGCTTTCTTT
TRBJ1-1	13	.	.	TRBV6-4	CASSSRGGTEAFF	TGTGCCAGCAGTTCCAGGGGAGGAACTGAAGCTTTCTTT
TRBJ1-1	16	few	TRBD1	TRBV7-2	CASSSSRQWDSAEAFF	TGTGCCAGCAGCTCAAGCAGACAGTGGGACAGCGCTGAAGCTTTCTTT
TRBJ2-4	17	.	TRBD2	TRBV7-8	CASTPRGGSSTRNIQYF	TGTGCCAGCACCCCTCGGGGGGGGAGTTCGACCAGAAACATTCAGTACTTC
TRBJ2-5	13	many	.	TRBV27	CASSLSGWETQYF	TGTGCCAGCAGTTTATCCGGCTGGGAGACCCAGTACTTC
TRBJ2-5	19	many	TRBD2	TRBV7-6	CASSSRPKNPSGSRETQYF	TGTGCCAGCAGCTCCAGACCAAAGAACCCTAGCGGGAGTCGGGAGACCCAGTACTTC
TRBJ2-2	14	many	TRBD1	TRBV5-6	CASSLTGGTGELFF	TGTGCCAGCAGCTTGACAGGGGGCACCGGGGAGCTGTTTTTT